The T cell receptor (beta chain) under discussion was sequenced for a study of naive and memory T cell subsets. Overall study findings and caveats: A few larger clonotypes appeared in naive repertoires, especially CD8, possibly memory cells re-expressing CD45RA. Over 95% of naive TCR sequences appeared only once after error correction, unlike memory subsets.

Both TRBC1 and TRBC2 were covered by a beta constant-region primer of two equimolar oligonucleotides. Ligated cDNA was amplified by four rounds of PCR with nested alpha and beta constant-region primers and SP2. Using its own MiXCR run on the UMI-ligation and nested PCR reads, TCRdb lists one record per CDR3 protein. The data hold over 130,000 distinct CDR3 sequences, with approximately 21% observed a single time. This clonotype was seen a few times. What it recognizes is unknown. CDR1 and CDR2 (germline): SGHDT, YYEEEE. Trimming removed 0 bases at V and 0 bases at J, with 13 bases between. This CDR3 region has 17 residues. From the second PCR step, alpha and beta chains were amplified apart. CD4+ T cell IFNgamma after overnight CMV lysate exposure gave donor CMV status.

The rearrangement links TRBV5-6 to TRBJ2-1, with D perhaps matching TRBD1 or TRBD2 (5 bases each). Material: naive CD8+ T cells from blood. This clonotype originated in a human donor in good health. CDR3 amino acids: CASSLELGPISYNEQFF. CDR3 coding DNA: TGTGCCAGCAGCTTGGAATTGGGACCGATCTCCTACAATGAGCAGTTCTTC.